This T cell receptor (beta chain) was retrieved from a study of cytomegalovirus exposure and HLA in healthy donors. Note on this clone: Its target is unknown.

60 Vbeta and 13 Jbeta primers were used in PCR. The table came from immunoSEQ multiplex PCR; TCRdb's copy has only in-frame clones and leaves some out. The sample comprises 60,000 to 75,000 clones, about 73% of which are singletons, and 8.5% to 14% rests with the top ten. Overall study findings and caveats: Rare TCR sequences dominated, though some public TCRs recurred in many donors. HLA alleles were associated with 15,000 to 20,000 TCR beta sequences in a later analysis at 0.05 false discovery rate.

Sequencing was carried out using PBMCs. The sequence was obtained from a woman in her fifties or sixties in good health and CMV-seropositive.

The DNA for the CDR3 is TGTGCCAGCAGTGAGGGCGGGGGCAATGGGGAGACCCAGTACTTC. Its protein is CASSEGGGNGETQYF. The chain uses TRBV2 and TRBJ2-5; possible D gene TRBD2, 7 bases. The CDR3 runs to 15 residues. Deletions cut 3 bases from V and 5 bases from J, with 16 bases between. Germline CDR1 is SNHLY and CDR2 is FYNNEI. The full variable domain, in which reference TRBV2 and TRBJ2-5 provide the parts outside the CDR3, is EPEVTQTPSHQVTQMGQEVILRCVPISNHLYFYWYRQILGQKVEFLVSFYNNEISEKSEIFDDQFSVERPDGSNFTLKIRSTKLEDSAMYFCASSEGGGNGETQYFGPGTRLLVL.